The rows below give T cell receptor beta chains drawn from one sample of a study of blood T cell repertoires in COVID-19. Repertoires were generated with immunoSEQ multiplex PCR, while TCRdb's copy carries only in-frame clones and drops some. The top ten hold approximately 8.1% of the sample, which has just under 85,000 clones, around nine tenths seen once. The sequencing input was peripheral blood. The receptors shown here come from a man at least 80 years old with active or convalescent COVID-19. Both conserved end residues are part of each CDR3. D genes are given only for firm matches. Rows may omit the clone size; those that give it use once, few, many or a size class.

D: TRBD1
J: TRBJ1-1
size: once
V: TRBV5-1
DNA: TGCGCCAGCAGACAGGGGGCTGGGAACACTGAAGCTTTCTTT
CDR3: CASRQGAGNTEAFF

D: NA
J: TRBJ1-6
size: NA
V: TRBV28
DNA: TGTGCCAGCGCCCCATTGGGACACCTACTCTATAATTCACCCCTCCACTTT
CDR3: CASAPLGHLLYNSPLHF

D: TRBD2
J: TRBJ2-2
size: NA
V: TRBV5-1
DNA: TGCGCCAGCAGCGCCGGGACTAGCGGCACCGGGGAGCTGTTTTTT
CDR3: CASSAGTSGTGELFF

D: TRBD1
J: TRBJ2-3
size: NA
V: TRBV29-1
DNA: TGCAGCGTTGAAGGGGTGAGCTCCCGAGGGGGCGATACGCAGTATTTT
CDR3: CSVEGVSSRGGDTQYF

D: NA
J: TRBJ1-2
size: NA
V: TRBV14
DNA: TGTGCCAGCAGCCAAGAAAGAGACTATGGCTACACCTTC
CDR3: CASSQERDYGYTF

D: TRBD1
J: TRBJ1-2
size: NA
V: TRBV6-5
DNA: TGTGCCAGCAGTCAGACAGGGAGCTATGGCTACACCTTC
CDR3: CASSQTGSYGYTF

D: NA
J: TRBJ1-2
size: NA
V: TRBV5-1
DNA: TGCGCCAGCAGCTTGGGGGGAGAACCCTATGGCTACACCTTC
CDR3: CASSLGGEPYGYTF

D: NA
J: TRBJ1-1
size: NA
V: TRBV5-8
DNA: TGTGCCAGCAGCTGGGAGGGACTGACGAACACTGAAGCTTTCTTT
CDR3: CASSWEGLTNTEAFF

D: TRBD2
J: TRBJ2-1
size: once
V: TRBV7-2
DNA: TGTGCCAGCAGCATCGGGGGGGCAGCCAATCGTGAGCAGTTCTTC
CDR3: CASSIGGAANREQFF

D: TRBD2
J: TRBJ2-6
size: NA
V: TRBV19
DNA: TGTGCCAGTACCCCCGGGGGGTATTCTGGGGCCAACGTCCTGACTTTC
CDR3: CASTPGGYSGANVLTF

D: NA
J: TRBJ1-5
size: NA
V: TRBV7-2
DNA: TGTGCCAGCAGCTTAAAGGGGTTGGGTTTACAGCCCCAGCATTTT
CDR3: CASSLKGLGLQPQHF

D: TRBD1
J: TRBJ2-3
size: NA
V: TRBV5-1
DNA: TGCGCCAGCAGCGGGGTAGGACAGGGAACCACAGATACGCAGTATTTT
CDR3: CASSGVGQGTTDTQYF

D: NA
J: TRBJ1-4
size: NA
V: TRBV20-1
DNA: TGCAGTGCTAGTAGGCAGGGGACGCAAAAACTGTTTTTT
CDR3: CSASRQGTQKLFF

D: TRBD1
J: TRBJ2-1
size: NA
V: TRBV9
DNA: TGTGCCAGCAGCGCAACTACTGGGACAGCCTCACCTGAGCAGTTCTTC
CDR3: CASSATTGTASPEQFF

D: NA
J: TRBJ1-1
size: few
V: TRBV6-1
DNA: TGTGCCAGCGAGCCGGGGAACACTGAAGCTTTCTTT
CDR3: CASEPGNTEAFF

D: NA
J: TRBJ1-6
size: NA
V: TRBV11-3
DNA: TGTGCCAGCAGCTCTCGACAGTCTAATTCACCCCTCCACTTT
CDR3: CASSSRQSNSPLHF

D: TRBD2
J: TRBJ2-1
size: once
V: TRBV18
DNA: TGTGCCAGCTCACCACGCCTGACTGAGCGGGAGGGCCAGTTCTTC
CDR3: CASSPRLTEREGQFF

D: NA
J: TRBJ1-1
size: NA
V: TRBV6-5
DNA: TGTGCCAGCAGCTCACAGCGGTTTGAAGCTTTCTTT
CDR3: CASSSQRFEAFF

D: NA
J: TRBJ1-1
size: once
V: TRBV19
DNA: TGTGCTACAGTAAGGGTCGGGGACACTGAAGCTTTCTTT
CDR3: CATVRVGDTEAFF

D: TRBD1
J: TRBJ1-3
size: NA
V: TRBV6-5
DNA: TGTGCCAGCAGTACGACAGGGTATGGAAACACCATATATTTT
CDR3: CASSTTGYGNTIYF

D: NA
J: TRBJ2-3
size: NA
V: TRBV19
DNA: TGTGCCAGTCGCTCTAGTTATGGGGGAGGTTCCGATACGCAGTATTTT
CDR3: CASRSSYGGGSDTQYF

D: NA
J: TRBJ2-6
size: NA
V: TRBV11-2
DNA: TGTGCCAGCAGCTCAGGTCGAACATCTGGGGCCAACGTCCTGACTTTC
CDR3: CASSSGRTSGANVLTF

D: TRBD1
J: TRBJ1-2
size: NA
V: TRBV4-2
DNA: TGTGCCAGCAGCCAACCGGACAGGGTCTATGGCTACACCTTC
CDR3: CASSQPDRVYGYTF

D: NA
J: TRBJ1-6
size: NA
V: TRBV14
DNA: TGTGCCAGCAGCCAAGAATACGGGAATTCACCCCTCCACTTT
CDR3: CASSQEYGNSPLHF

D: TRBD1
J: TRBJ1-1
size: NA
V: TRBV5-4
DNA: TGTGCCAGCAGCCTGGGGAGGGGGCGCGACACTGAAGCTTTCTTT
CDR3: CASSLGRGRDTEAFF

D: NA
J: TRBJ1-1
size: NA
V: TRBV19
DNA: TGTGCCAGTAGTATAGTTCCGAACTCTAACACTGAAGCTTTCTTT
CDR3: CASSIVPNSNTEAFF

D: NA
J: TRBJ2-1
size: NA
V: TRBV10-1
DNA: TGCGCCAGCAGTGAGTCGTCCGGAGGGTCATTCGATGAGCAGTTCTTC
CDR3: CASSESSGGSFDEQFF

D: TRBD1
J: TRBJ1-1
size: NA
V: TRBV24-1
DNA: TGTGCCACCAGTGGTGGGCCCCGGACAGGGGTAGGCACTGAAGCTTTCTTT
CDR3: CATSGGPRTGVGTEAFF

D: TRBD1
J: TRBJ1-5
size: NA
V: TRBV13
DNA: TGTGCCAGCAGCTCCGGACAGGCTAGCAATCAGCCCCAGCATTTT
CDR3: CASSSGQASNQPQHF

D: TRBD1
J: TRBJ1-2
size: NA
V: TRBV6-6
DNA: TGTGCCAGCAGTTGGACAGGGGAGGTCGGGGGCTACACCTTC
CDR3: CASSWTGEVGGYTF

D: NA
J: TRBJ1-1
size: NA
V: TRBV6-5
DNA: TGTGCCAGCAGACGAGACGCTAGTATGGCTTTCTTT
CDR3: CASRRDASMAFF

D: TRBD2
J: TRBJ2-2
size: NA
V: TRBV2
DNA: TGTGCCAGCAAAGGACTAGCGGGGGTTACCGGGGAGCTGTTTTTT
CDR3: CASKGLAGVTGELFF

D: NA
J: TRBJ1-4
size: NA
V: TRBV28
DNA: TGTGCCAGCTTGGAGTTCGAAAAACTGTTTTTT
CDR3: CASLEFEKLFF

D: NA
J: TRBJ1-2
size: NA
V: TRBV11-2
DNA: TGTGCCAGCAGCTTAGACAGGCTGTCTAATGGCTACACCTTC
CDR3: CASSLDRLSNGYTF

D: TRBD1
J: TRBJ1-1
size: NA
V: TRBV28
DNA: TGTGCCAGGGGCTCAGACAGGGGTACTAAGAAGACTGAAGCTTTCTTT
CDR3: CARGSDRGTKKTEAFF

D: TRBD1
J: TRBJ1-5
size: NA
V: TRBV10-3
DNA: TGTGCCATCAGTCGACAGGGTTCCGTGAATAGCAATCAGCCCCAGCATTTT
CDR3: CAISRQGSVNSNQPQHF

D: NA
J: TRBJ2-3
size: few
V: TRBV19
DNA: TGTGCCAGTAGAATGTGGGACTCAGATACGCAGTATTTT
CDR3: CASRMWDSDTQYF

D: TRBD2
J: TRBJ2-3
size: NA
V: TRBV6-5
DNA: TGTGCCAGCAGTTACCTAGCGGGAGTTGATACGCAGTATTTT
CDR3: CASSYLAGVDTQYF

D: TRBD2
J: TRBJ2-1
size: once
V: TRBV7-2
DNA: TGTGCCAGCAGCCGACTAGCCTATGAGCAGTTCTTC
CDR3: CASSRLAYEQFF

D: NA
J: TRBJ1-4
size: NA
V: TRBV19
DNA: TGTGCCAGTAGAAGACAACAGGGTCGTAATGAAAAACTGTTTTTT
CDR3: CASRRQQGRNEKLFF

D: TRBD2
J: TRBJ2-5
size: NA
V: TRBV10-2
DNA: TGCGCCAGCAGTTACCCTAGCGGGAGATCAGAGACCCAGTACTTC
CDR3: CASSYPSGRSETQYF

D: TRBD1
J: TRBJ1-6
size: once
V: TRBV7-9
DNA: TGTGCCAGCAGCCCCTGGACAGGGAATTCACCCCTCCACTTT
CDR3: CASSPWTGNSPLHF

D: NA
J: TRBJ1-1
size: few
V: TRBV5-1
DNA: TGCGCCAGCAGCCCCCGGGGGGGCAGGAACACTGAAGCTTTCTTT
CDR3: CASSPRGGRNTEAFF

D: NA
J: TRBJ1-6
size: once
V: TRBV2
DNA: TGTGCCAGCAGTCTCAGTGTGTTTTCACATAATTCACCCCTCCACTTT
CDR3: CASSLSVFSHNSPLHF

D: TRBD1
J: TRBJ1-2
size: NA
V: TRBV24-1
DNA: TGTGCCACCAGTGAGCCGGGACAGAGGAAGGATGGCTACACCTTC
CDR3: CATSEPGQRKDGYTF

D: TRBD1
J: TRBJ1-1
size: NA
V: TRBV18
DNA: TGTGCCAGCTCACCTAGGAACAGGGGAGACACTGAAGCTTTCTTT
CDR3: CASSPRNRGDTEAFF